Listed below are T cell receptor beta chains from one sample, sequenced in a study of vaccination effects on CD4 cells after COVID-19. TCRdb's table, derived via immunoSEQ multiplex PCR, lists solely in-frame clones and lacks some. The sample yields approximately 31,000 clones, around 70% seen once. Which antigens these TCRs recognize remains unknown. Material: CD4+ T cells from PBMCs cultured without peptide, obtained before COVID-19 vaccination. The receptors were gathered from a human donor who received a COVID-19 vaccine. Each CDR3 is given with its conserved first and last residue. The D gene is left open where the match is weak. Only part of the rows carry a size: once, few, many, or a class if the clone is expanded.

v_call	clone_size	j_call	d_call	cdr3_length	cdr3_nt	cdr3_aa
TRBV15	-	TRBJ2-7	TRBD2	16	TGTGCCACCAGCAGAGACCTAGCGGTAAGCTCCTACGAGCAGTACTTC	CATSRDLAVSSYEQYF
TRBV5-1	once	TRBJ2-5	-	13	TGCGCCAGCAGCTTGGAACTCCAAGAGACCCAGTACTTC	CASSLELQETQYF
TRBV3-1/TRBV3-2	-	TRBJ1-6	-	13	TGTGCCAGCAACCCAGGGATGGGATCACCCCTCCACTTT	CASNPGMGSPLHF
TRBV2	few	TRBJ2-5	-	15	TGTGCCAGCAGTCCGTGGGGGGGGCTCCAAGAGACCCAGTACTTC	CASSPWGGLQETQYF
TRBV10-3	-	TRBJ2-2	TRBD1	17	TGTGCCACCGCTCAATTAGGACAGGGGCTTAACACCGGGGAGCTGTTTTTT	CATAQLGQGLNTGELFF
TRBV7-2	-	TRBJ2-1	-	12	TGTGCCAGCAGCCTCCGGACTGGCGAGCAGTTCTTC	CASSLRTGEQFF
TRBV19	-	TRBJ2-5	TRBD2	15	TGTGCCACCCATCAGGGGACTAGCGGACAAGAGACCCAGTACTTC	CATHQGTSGQETQYF
TRBV29-1	-	TRBJ2-6	TRBD1	15	TGCAGCGTTGAATCACAGGGGACTGGGGCCAACGTCCTGACTTTC	CSVESQGTGANVLTF
TRBV5-1	-	TRBJ2-3	-	12	TGCGCCAGCAAACCTTCCACAGATACGCAGTATTTT	CASKPSTDTQYF
TRBV4-1	medium-sized	TRBJ1-1	-	18	TGCGCCAGCAGCCCTTTGGGGCTTGGGAGGGTATTAAGGACTGAAGCTTTCTTT	CASSPLGLGRVLRTEAFF
TRBV3-1/TRBV3-2	-	TRBJ2-1	-	15	TGTGCCAGCAGCCAATATGGAGGCAATGGGGATGAGCAGTTCTTC	CASSQYGGNGDEQFF
TRBV6-5	-	TRBJ2-3	TRBD2	16	TGTGCCAGCAGTTCGCCGGGTAGCGGGGTACCCCGTACGCAGTATTTT	CASSSPGSGVPRTQYF
TRBV5-1	-	TRBJ2-5	TRBD2	18	TGCGCCAGCAGCTTCAACAGTAATAGCGGGGCGTACCAAGAGACCCAGTACTTC	CASSFNSNSGAYQETQYF
TRBV18	-	TRBJ1-1	TRBD1	12	TGTGCCAGCTCACCTAGACAGGGTGAAGCTTTCTTT	CASSPRQGEAFF
TRBV7-8	-	TRBJ2-1	-	16	TGTGCCAGCAGCTTAGGGGATAGGAGCTCCTACAATGAGCAGTTCTTC	CASSLGDRSSYNEQFF
TRBV24-1	-	TRBJ1-2	-	15	TGTGCCACCAGTGTCGTACAGGGTGGAGTGAGAGGCTACACCTTC	CATSVVQGGVRGYTF
TRBV18	-	TRBJ1-1	-	13	TGTGCCAGCTCCCTGCGCAGAGACAGTGAAGCTTTCTTT	CASSLRRDSEAFF
TRBV11-3	-	TRBJ1-1	-	14	TGTGCCAGCAGCGAGGGACACCCGAACACTGAAGCTTTCTTT	CASSEGHPNTEAFF
TRBV5-4	-	TRBJ2-3	TRBD1	14	TGTGCCAGCAAGAGGACAGGGGGGACAGATACGCAGTATTTT	CASKRTGGTDTQYF
TRBV5-6	-	TRBJ2-5	-	14	TGTGCCAGCAGCTTAGATTGGGGTGGGGAGACCCAGTACTTC	CASSLDWGGETQYF
TRBV7-2	-	TRBJ2-7	-	14	TGTGCCAGCAGCTTAACGCTCGCCAACTACGAGCAGTACTTC	CASSLTLANYEQYF
TRBV4-1	medium-sized	TRBJ1-3	-	15	TGCGCCAGCAGCCCCGACCGGGACCCTAGAAACACCATATATTTT	CASSPDRDPRNTIYF
TRBV18	-	TRBJ1-4	-	13	TGTGCCAGCTCACCTCCTCTTCCTGAAAAACTGTTTTTT	CASSPPLPEKLFF
TRBV5-1	-	TRBJ2-3	TRBD1	15	TGCGCCAGCAGCTCCCCCCGACAGGGCCGAGATACGCAGTATTTT	CASSSPRQGRDTQYF
TRBV3-1/TRBV3-2	few	TRBJ2-5	-	13	TGTGCCAGCAGCCCTCCGGGGCTTGAGACCCAGTACTTC	CASSPPGLETQYF
TRBV6-6	-	TRBJ1-2	-	14	TGTGCCAGCAGTTACTCGTTGGGGGCGGATGGCTACACCTTC	CASSYSLGADGYTF
TRBV20-1	-	TRBJ2-7	TRBD1	16	TGCAGTGCTAGTAGATTGGAACAGGGGTCTGCCTACGAGCAGTACTTC	CSASRLEQGSAYEQYF
TRBV6-2/TRBV6-3	-	TRBJ1-2	TRBD1	15	TGTGCCAGCAGTTACTCGAGTACAGGGGGCTTTGGCTACACCTTC	CASSYSSTGGFGYTF
TRBV5-1	-	TRBJ2-6	-	15	TGCGCCAGCAGCGCCGAGTCCGCTGGGGCCAACGTCCTGACTTTC	CASSAESAGANVLTF
TRBV19	-	TRBJ1-1	TRBD1	20	TGTGCCAGTAGTGCCGCCCGAGGGACGGGACAGGGGAACATGAACACTGAAGCTTTCTTT	CASSAARGTGQGNMNTEAFF
TRBV9	-	TRBJ2-5	TRBD2	16	TGTGCCAGCAGCGTAGGTCGGGCGGGGGGGCGAGAGACCCAGTACTTC	CASSVGRAGGRETQYF
TRBV10-1	-	TRBJ2-7	-	14	TGCGCCAGCAGTGTGGGACACCAGTCTTACGAGCAGTACTTC	CASSVGHQSYEQYF
TRBV10-3	-	TRBJ2-1	-	15	TGTGCCATCAGTGGGCAGCTTGGGACCTACAATGAGCAGTTCTTC	CAISGQLGTYNEQFF
TRBV29-1	-	TRBJ2-3	TRBD1	14	TGCAGCGCATCGACAGGGGGCAACGCAGATACGCAGTATTTT	CSASTGGNADTQYF
TRBV11-2	few	TRBJ1-6	-	15	TGTGCCAGCAGCTTAGAGCTAGGGGAGGGCTCACCCCTCCACTTT	CASSLELGEGSPLHF
TRBV29-1	-	TRBJ2-7	TRBD1	14	TGCAGCGTTGAAAGTTCGGGACAGGGTTACGAGCAGTACTTC	CSVESSGQGYEQYF